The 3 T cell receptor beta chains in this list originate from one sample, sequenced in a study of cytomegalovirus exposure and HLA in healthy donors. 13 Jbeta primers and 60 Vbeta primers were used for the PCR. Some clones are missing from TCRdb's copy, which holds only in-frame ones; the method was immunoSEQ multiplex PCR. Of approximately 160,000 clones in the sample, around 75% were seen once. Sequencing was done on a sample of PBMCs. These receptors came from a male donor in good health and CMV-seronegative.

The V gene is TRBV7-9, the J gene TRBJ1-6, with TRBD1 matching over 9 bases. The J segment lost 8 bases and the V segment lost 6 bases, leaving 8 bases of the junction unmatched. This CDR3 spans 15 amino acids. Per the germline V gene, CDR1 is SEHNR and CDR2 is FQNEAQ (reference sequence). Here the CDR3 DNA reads TGTGCCAGCAGTACCACAGGGGGCAGGGATTCACCCCTCCACTTT. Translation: CASSTTGGRDSPLHF.

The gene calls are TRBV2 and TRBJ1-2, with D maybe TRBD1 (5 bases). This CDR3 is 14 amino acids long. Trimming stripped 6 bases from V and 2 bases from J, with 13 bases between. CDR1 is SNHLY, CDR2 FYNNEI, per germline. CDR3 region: CASSLDSYNYGYTF. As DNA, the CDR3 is TGTGCCAGCAGCCTCGACAGTTACAACTATGGCTACACCTTC.

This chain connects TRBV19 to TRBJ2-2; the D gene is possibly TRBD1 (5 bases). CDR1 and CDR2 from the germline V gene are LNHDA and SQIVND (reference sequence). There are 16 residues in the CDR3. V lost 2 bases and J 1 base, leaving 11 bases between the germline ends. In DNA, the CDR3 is TGTGCCAGTAGTATACAGGGTCTAATGAACACCGGGGAGCTGTTTTTT. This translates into CASSIQGLMNTGELFF.